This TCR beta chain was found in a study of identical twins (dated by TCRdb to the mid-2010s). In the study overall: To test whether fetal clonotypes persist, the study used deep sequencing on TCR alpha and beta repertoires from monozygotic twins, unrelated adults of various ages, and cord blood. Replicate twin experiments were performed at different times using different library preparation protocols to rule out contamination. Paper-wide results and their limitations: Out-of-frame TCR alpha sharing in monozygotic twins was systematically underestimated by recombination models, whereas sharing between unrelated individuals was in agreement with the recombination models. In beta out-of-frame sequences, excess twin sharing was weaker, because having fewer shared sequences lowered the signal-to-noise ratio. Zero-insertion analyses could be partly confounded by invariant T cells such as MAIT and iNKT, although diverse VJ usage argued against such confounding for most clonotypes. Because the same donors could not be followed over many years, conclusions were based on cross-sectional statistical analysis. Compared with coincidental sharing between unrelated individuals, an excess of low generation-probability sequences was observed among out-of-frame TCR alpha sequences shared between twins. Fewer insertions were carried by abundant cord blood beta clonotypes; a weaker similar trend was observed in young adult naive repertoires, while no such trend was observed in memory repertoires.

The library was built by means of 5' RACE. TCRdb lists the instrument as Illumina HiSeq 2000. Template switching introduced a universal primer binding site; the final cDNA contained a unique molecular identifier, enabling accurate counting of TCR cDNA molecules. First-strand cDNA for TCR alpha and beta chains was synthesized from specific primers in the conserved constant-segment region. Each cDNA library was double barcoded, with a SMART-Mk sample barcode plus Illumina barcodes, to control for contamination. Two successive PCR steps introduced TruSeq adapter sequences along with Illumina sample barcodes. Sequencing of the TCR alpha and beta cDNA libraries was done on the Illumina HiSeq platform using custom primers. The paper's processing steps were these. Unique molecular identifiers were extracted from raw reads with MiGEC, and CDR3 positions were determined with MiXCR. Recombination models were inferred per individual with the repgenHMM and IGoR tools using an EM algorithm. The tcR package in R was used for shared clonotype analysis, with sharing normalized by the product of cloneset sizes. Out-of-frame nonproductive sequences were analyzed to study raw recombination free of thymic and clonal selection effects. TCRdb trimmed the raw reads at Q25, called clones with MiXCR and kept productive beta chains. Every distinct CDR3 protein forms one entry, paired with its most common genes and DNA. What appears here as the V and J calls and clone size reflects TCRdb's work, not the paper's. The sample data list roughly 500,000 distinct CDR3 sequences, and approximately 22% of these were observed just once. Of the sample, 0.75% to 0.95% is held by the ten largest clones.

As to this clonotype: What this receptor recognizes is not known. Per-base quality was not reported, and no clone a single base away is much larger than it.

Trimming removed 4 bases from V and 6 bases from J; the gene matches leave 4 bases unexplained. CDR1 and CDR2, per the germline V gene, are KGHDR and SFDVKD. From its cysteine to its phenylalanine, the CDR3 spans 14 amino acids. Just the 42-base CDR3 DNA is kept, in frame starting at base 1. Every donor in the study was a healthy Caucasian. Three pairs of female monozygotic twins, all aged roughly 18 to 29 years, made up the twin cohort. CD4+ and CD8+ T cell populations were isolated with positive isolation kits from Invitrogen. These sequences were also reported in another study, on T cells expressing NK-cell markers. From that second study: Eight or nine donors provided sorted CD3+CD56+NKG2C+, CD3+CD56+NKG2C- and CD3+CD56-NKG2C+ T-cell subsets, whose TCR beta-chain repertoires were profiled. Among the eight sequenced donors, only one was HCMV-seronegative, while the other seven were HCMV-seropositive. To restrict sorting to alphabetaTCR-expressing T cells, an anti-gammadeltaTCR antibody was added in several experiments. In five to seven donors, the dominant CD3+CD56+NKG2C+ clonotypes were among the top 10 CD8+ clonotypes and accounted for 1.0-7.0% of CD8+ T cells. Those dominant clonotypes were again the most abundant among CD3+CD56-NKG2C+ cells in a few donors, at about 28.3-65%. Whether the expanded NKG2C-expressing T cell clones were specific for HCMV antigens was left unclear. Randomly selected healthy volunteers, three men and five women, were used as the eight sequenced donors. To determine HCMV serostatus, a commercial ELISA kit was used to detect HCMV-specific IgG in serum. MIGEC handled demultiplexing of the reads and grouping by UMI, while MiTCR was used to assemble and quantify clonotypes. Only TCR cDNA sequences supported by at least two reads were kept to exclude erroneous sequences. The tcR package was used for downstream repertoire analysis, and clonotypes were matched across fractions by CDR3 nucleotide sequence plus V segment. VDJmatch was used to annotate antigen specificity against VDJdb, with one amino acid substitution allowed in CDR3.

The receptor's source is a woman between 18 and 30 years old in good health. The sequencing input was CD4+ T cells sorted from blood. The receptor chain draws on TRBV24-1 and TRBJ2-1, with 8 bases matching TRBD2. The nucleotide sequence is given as TGTGCCACCAGTGACCGGGGGGGCCCCAATGAGCAGTTCTTC. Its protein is CATSDRGGPNEQFF.